This TCR beta chain was identified in a study of T-cell memory formation after mild COVID-19. Background on the study: TCR clusters largely stayed donor specific.

Whole-study results and caveats: Pre-infection memory carried some responding clones, suggesting that cross-reactive memory joined.

The CDR3 has 14 residues. Trimming left V 0 bases short and J 0 bases short, with 5 bases between. Germline values: CDR1 SGHDN, CDR2 FVKESK. MiXCR, run by TCRdb on the 5' RACE reads, gives a single entry per CDR3 protein. Of 500,000 to 600,000 distinct CDR3 sequences in the sample, about a sixth were seen once. This clonotype was observed a handful of times. Antigen: not known. The sample taken for sequencing was PBMCs or a T cell subset sorted from them (not recorded which). The TCR originated in an adult woman who had mild COVID-19 (a few samples of this study predate the infection). Cell type and time point are not known. V usage is TRBV14 and J usage is TRBJ2-5; tentative D call: TRBD1 (5 bases). CDR3 sequence reads: CASSQDRDQETQYF. The CDR3 DNA sequence: TGTGCCAGCAGCCAAGACAGGGACCAAGAGACCCAGTACTTC.